This T cell receptor (beta chain) was recorded in a study of T cell responses to AZD1222 COVID-19 vaccine. Produced via immunoSEQ multiplex PCR; TCRdb's table is partial and in-frame only. The table includes 85,000 to 130,000 clones, roughly 88% detected once. Analyses pooled second doses at about 4 or about 12 weeks. There are 13 residues in the CDR3. V gave up 6 bases and J gave up 1 base, with 11 bases separating them. Germline assignment: CDR1 SQVTM and CDR2 ANQGSEA. This clonotype originated in an adult who received the AZD1222 COVID-19 vaccine. The sequenced sample was peripheral blood, obtained 28 days after the second AZD1222 dose. The rearrangement links TRBV29-1 to TRBJ2-3; the D gene could be TRBD1 or TRBD2 (7 bases each). The CDR3 region has the DNA TGCAGCGTGGGGGGGACAGGCACAGATACGCAGTATTTT. Amino acids: CSVGGTGTDTQYF.